This TCR beta chain was observed in a study of blood T cell repertoires in COVID-19. Across the study: Acute and convalescent COVID-19 specimens originated in the United States, Italy and Spain. PBMCs, B-cell-depleted T cells, or T cells were the source of the cDNA or gDNA that made up the material.

Original processing methods: It was from reference gene primer amplification that nucleated cell counts were estimated. TCRdb's copy holds only in-frame clones and misses some; the assay was immunoSEQ multiplex PCR. D and trimming were read from the DNA, whereas the V and J calls and clone size are those reported in that table. Of 150,000 to 200,000 clones in the sample, roughly nine tenths were seen once. The CDR3 spans 13 residues. V lost 4 bases and J lost 6, with 7 bases in between. From germline, CDR1 is SNHLY and CDR2 FYNNEI. Sample: peripheral blood. This TCR was recovered from a man aged 60-69 years with acute or convalescent COVID-19. The V gene is TRBV2, the J gene TRBJ2-6, with D possibly TRBD1 on 6 matching bases. The CDR3 loop is CASSGDKANVLTF. CDR3 nucleotides: TGTGCCAGCAGTGGGGACAAGGCCAACGTCCTGACTTTC.